The sequence of this TCR beta chain was determined in a study of beta chain features in type 1 diabetes. The entirety of the isolated RNA underwent reverse transcription, so expressed TCRB transcripts were sequenced. The method was immunoSEQ multiplex PCR; TCRdb's version includes in-frame clones alone and lacks a portion of them. Here the sample spans a few hundred thousand clones, approximately 11% being singletons. Averaging roughly 110 mL, one heparinised blood draw was given by each donor. Germline-derived CDR1 and CDR2 are SGHDT and YYEEEE. The V end lost 0 bases, the J end lost 9 bases, and 10 bases lay between the germline ends. CDR3 length: 13 residues. This clone came up a few times. The antigen remains undetermined. Points from the study as a whole: When Type 1 diabetes patients were examined, their TCRB CDR3s proved moderately but significantly shorter in all four CD4+ subsets. When cDNA is sequenced, cells with high TCR expression could be over-represented.

This TCR was recovered from a woman aged 25 to 45 in good health. V usage is TRBV5-6 and J usage is TRBJ2-1; D perhaps matches TRBD1 (6 bases). Sequenced sample: naive CD4+ T cells from blood. This CDR3 is CASSLATGREQFF. CDR3 DNA: TGTGCCAGCAGCTTGGCCACAGGGCGTGAGCAGTTCTTC.